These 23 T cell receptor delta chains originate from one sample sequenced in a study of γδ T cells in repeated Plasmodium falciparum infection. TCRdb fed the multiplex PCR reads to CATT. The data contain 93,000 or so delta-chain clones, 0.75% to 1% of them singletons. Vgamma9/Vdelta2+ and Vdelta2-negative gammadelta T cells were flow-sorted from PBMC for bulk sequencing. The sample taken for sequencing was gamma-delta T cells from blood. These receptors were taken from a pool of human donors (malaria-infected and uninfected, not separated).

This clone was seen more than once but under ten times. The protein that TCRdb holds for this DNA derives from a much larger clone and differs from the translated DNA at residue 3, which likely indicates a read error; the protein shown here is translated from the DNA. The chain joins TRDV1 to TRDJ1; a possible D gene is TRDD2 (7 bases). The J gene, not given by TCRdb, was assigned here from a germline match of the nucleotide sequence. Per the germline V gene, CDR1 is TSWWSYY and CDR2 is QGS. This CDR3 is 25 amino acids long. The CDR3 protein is CAPGDLRPIPTRMGRAYNSTDKLIF. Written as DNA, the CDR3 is TGTGCTCCTGGGGACTTAAGGCCCATTCCTACGAGAATGGGGAGGGCTTATAACTCCACCGATAAACTCATCTTT.

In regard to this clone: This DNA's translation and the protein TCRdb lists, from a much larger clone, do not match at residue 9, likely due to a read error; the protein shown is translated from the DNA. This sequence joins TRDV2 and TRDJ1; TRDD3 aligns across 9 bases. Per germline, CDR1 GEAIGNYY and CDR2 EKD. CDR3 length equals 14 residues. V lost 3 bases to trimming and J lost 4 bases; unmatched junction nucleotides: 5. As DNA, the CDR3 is TGTGCCTGTGACCCACTGGGGGACCACGATAAACTCATCTTT. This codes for CACDPLGDHDKLIF.

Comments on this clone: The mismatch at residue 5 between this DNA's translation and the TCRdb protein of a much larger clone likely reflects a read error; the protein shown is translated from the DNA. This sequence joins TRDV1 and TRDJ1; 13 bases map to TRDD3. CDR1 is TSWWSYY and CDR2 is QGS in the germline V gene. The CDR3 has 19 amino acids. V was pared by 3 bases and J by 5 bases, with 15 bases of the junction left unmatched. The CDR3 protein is CALGDQPADTGGYVDKLIF. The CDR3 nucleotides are TGTGCTCTTGGGGACCAGCCTGCTGATACTGGGGGATACGTTGATAAACTCATCTTT.

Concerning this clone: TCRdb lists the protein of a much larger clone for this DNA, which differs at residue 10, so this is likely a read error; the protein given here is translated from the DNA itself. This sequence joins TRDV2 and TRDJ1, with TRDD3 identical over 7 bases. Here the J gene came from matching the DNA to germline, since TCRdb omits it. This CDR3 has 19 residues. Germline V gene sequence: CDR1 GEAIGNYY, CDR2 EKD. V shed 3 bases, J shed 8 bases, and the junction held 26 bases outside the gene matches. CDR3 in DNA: TGTGCCTGTGACCCCCTGGGGGGGGCCTCTTCCGAGGTGGACAGCAAACTCATCTTT. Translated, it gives CACDPLGGASSEVDSKLIF.

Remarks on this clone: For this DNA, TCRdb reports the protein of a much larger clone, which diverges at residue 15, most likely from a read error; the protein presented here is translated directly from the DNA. The CDR3 spells CALGPGLGPSREAQPFF. DNA for the CDR3: TGTGCTCTTGGGCCTGGGCTGGGGCCCAGTAGGGAGGCCCAACCCTTCTTT. The V gene was identified as TRDV1, while no J gene was called. The germline gives CDR1 TSWWSYY, CDR2 QGS. The length of the CDR3 is 17 residues.

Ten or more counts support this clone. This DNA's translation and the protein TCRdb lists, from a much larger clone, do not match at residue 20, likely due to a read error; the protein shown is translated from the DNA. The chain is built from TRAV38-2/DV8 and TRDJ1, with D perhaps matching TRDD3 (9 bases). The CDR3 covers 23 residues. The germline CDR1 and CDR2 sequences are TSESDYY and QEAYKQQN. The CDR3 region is CAYRSKISFLDPTGGHGTDELIF. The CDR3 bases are TGTGCTTATAGGAGTAAGATTTCCTTCCTAGACCCTACTGGGGGACACGGGACCGATGAACTCATCTTT.

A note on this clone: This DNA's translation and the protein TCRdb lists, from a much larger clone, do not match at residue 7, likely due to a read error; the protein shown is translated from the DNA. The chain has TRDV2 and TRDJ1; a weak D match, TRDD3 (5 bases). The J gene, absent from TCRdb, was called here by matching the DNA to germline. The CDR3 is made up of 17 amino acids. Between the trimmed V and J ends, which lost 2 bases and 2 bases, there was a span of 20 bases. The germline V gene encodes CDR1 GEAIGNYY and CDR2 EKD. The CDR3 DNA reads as TGTGCCTGTGACAAGGCCTCCCACTTGGGGTGTACCGATAAACTCATCTTT. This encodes CACDKASHLGCTDKLIF.

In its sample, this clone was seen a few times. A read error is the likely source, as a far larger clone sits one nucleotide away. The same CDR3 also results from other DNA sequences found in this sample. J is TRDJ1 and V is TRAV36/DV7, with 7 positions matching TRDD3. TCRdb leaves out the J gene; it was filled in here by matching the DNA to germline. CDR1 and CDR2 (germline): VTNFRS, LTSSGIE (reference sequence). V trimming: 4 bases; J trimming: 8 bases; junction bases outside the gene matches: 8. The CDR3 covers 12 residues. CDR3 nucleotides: TGTGCTGTGCTGTACTGGGGAATAAAACTCATCTTT. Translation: CAVLYWGIKLIF. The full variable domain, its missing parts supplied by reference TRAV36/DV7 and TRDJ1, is EDKVVQSPLSLVVHEGDTVTLNCSYEVTNFRSLLWYKQEKKAPTFLFMLTSSGIEKKSGRLSSILDKKELSSILNITATQTGDSAIYLCAVLYWGIKLIFGKGTRVTVEP.

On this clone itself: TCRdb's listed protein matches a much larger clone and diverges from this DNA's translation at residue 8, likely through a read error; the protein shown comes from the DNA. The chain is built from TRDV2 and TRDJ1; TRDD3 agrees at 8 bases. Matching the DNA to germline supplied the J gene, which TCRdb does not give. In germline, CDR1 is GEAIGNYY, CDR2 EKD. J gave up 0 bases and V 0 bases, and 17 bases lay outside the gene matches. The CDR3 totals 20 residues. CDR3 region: CACDTVGPTGGSPYTDKLIF. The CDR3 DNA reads TGTGCCTGTGACACCGTGGGGCCGACTGGGGGTTCTCCCTACACCGATAAACTCATCTTT.

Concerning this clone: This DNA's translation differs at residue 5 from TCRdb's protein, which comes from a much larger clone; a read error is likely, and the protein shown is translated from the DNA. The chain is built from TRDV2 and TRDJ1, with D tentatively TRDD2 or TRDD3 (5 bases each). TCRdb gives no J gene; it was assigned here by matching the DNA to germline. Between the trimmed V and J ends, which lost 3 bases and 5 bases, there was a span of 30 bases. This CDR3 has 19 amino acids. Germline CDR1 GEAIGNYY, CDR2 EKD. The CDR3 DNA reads TGTGCCTGTGACCCCCTCCGAGGGGGCCCTTCACCTACGATGGATAAACTCATCTTT. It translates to CACDPLRGGPSPTMDKLIF.

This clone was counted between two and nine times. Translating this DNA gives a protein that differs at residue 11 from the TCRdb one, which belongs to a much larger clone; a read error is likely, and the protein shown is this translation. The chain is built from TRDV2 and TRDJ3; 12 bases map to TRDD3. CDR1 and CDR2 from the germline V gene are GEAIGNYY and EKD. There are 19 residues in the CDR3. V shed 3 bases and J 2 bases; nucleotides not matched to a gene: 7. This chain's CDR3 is CACDRLGDTGPWDTRQMFF. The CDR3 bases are TGTGCCTGTGACCGTCTGGGGGATACGGGCCCCTGGGACACCCGACAGATGTTTTTC.

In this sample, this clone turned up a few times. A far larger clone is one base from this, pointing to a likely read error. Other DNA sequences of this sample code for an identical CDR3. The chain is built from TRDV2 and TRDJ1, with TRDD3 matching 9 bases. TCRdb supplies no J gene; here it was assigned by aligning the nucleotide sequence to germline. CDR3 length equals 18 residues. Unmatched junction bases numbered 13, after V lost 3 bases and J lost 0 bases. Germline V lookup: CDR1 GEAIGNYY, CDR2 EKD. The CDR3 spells CACDPRIDWGTNTDKLIF. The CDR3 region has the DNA TGTGCCTGTGACCCCCGAATCGACTGGGGGACCAACACCGATAAACTCATCTTT.

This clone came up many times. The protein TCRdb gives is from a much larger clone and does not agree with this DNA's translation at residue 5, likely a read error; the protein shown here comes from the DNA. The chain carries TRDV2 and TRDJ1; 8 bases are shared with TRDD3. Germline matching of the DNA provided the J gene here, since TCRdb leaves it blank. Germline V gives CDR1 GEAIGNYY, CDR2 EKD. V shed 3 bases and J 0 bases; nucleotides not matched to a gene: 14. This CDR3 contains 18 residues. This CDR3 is CACDAILGDPRYTDKLIF. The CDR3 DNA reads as TGTGCCTGTGACGCCATCCTGGGGGACCCCCGGTACACCGATAAACTCATCTTT.

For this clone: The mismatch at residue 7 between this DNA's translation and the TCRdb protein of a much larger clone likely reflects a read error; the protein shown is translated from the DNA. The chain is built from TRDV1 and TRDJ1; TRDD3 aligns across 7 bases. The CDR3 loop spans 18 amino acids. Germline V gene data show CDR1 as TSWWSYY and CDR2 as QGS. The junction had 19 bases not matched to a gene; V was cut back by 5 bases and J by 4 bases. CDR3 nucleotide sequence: TGTGCTCTTGGGTCTTACAGTTCCATCTGGGGGCCACTCGATAAACTCATCTTT. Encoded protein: CALGSYSSIWGPLDKLIF.

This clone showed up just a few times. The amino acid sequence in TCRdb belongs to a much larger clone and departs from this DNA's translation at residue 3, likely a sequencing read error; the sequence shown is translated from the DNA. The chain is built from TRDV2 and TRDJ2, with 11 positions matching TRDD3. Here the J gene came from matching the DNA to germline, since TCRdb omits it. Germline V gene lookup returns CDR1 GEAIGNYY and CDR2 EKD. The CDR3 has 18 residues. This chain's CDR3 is CAYDTVGDTGALTAQLFF. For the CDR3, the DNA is TGTGCCTATGACACAGTGGGGGATACGGGGGCTTTGACAGCACAACTCTTCTTT.

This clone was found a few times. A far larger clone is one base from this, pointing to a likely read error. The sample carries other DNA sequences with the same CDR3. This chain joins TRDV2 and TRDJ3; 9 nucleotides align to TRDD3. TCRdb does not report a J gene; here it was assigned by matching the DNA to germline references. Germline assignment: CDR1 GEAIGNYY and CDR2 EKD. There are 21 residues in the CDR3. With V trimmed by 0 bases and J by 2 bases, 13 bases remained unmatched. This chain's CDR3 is CACDTDYLTGIRAWDTRQMFF. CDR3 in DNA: TGTGCCTGTGACACCGACTACTTAACGGGGATACGCGCCTGGGACACCCGACAGATGTTTTTC.

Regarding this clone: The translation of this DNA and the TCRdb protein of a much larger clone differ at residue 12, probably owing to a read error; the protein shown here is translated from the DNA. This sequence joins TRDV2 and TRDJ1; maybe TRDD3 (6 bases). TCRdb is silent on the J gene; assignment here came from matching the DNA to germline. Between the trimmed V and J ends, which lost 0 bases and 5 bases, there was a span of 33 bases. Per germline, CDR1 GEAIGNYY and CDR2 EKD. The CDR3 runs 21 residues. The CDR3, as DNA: TGTGCCTGTGACACCGCCATCCTCCCGGGGGACGCTAACAAAAGCGTGGATAAACTCATCTTT. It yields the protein CACDTAILPGDANKSVDKLIF.

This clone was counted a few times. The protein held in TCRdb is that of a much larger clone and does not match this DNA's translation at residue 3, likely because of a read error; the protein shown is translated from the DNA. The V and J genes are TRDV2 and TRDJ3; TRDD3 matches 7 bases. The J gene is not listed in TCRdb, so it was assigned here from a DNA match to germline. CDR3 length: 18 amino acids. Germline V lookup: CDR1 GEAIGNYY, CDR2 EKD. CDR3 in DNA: TGTGCCTATGACGACGGGGGAGTACTGGGGATAAAGGACCGACAGATGTTTTTC. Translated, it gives CAYDDGGVLGIKDRQMFF.

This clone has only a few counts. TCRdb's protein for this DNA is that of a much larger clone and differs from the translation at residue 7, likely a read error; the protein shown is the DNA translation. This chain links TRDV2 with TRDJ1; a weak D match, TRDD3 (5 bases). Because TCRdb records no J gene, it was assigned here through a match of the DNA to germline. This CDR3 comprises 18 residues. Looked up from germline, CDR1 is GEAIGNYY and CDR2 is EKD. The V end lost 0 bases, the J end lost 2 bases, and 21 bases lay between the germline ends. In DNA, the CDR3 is TGTGCCTGTGACACCGTGGCTGTAGGAGCCCGGGGGACCGATAAACTCATCTTT. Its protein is CACDTVAVGARGTDKLIF.

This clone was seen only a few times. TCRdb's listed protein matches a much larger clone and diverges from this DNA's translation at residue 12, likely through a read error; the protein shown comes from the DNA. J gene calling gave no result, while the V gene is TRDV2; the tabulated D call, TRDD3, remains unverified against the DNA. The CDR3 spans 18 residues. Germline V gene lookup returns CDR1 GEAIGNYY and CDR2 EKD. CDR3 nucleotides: TGTGCCTGTGACACAATCTCCCGGGGGACTTCGTGCACCGATAAGCTCATCTTT. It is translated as CACDTISRGTSCTDKLIF.

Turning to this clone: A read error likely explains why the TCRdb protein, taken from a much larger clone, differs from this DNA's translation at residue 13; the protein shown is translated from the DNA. This CDR3 reads CALGELFPIPGEAGKLIF. Written as DNA, the CDR3 is TGTGCTCTTGGGGAACTTTTCCCCATTCCGGGCGAAGCTGGTAAACTCATCTTT. V usage is TRDV1 and J usage is TRDJ1, with D unresolved. The length of the CDR3 is 18 residues. Germline V gene data show CDR1 as TSWWSYY and CDR2 as QGS. V was shortened by 0 bases and J by 7 bases, with 24 bases between the two germline ends.

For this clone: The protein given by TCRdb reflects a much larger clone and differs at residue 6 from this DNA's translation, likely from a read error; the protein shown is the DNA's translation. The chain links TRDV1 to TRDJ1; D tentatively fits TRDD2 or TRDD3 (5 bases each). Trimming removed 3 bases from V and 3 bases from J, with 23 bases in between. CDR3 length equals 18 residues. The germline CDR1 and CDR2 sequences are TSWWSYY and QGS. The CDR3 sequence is CALGDRLRITGTADKLIF. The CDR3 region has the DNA TGTGCTCTTGGGGACCGCCTACGTATTACTGGTACTGCCGATAAACTCATCTTT.

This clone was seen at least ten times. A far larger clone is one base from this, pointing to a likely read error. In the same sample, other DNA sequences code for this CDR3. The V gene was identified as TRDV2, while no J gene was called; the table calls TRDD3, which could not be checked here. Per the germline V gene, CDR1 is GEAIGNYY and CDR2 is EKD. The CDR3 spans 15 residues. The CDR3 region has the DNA TGTGCCTGTGACCCTCTTCCTGGGGGGTCCGATAAACTCATCTTC. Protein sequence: CACDPLPGGSDKLIF.